These 23 T cell receptor beta chains came from one sample sequenced in a study of cytomegalovirus exposure and HLA in healthy donors. PCR primers comprised 60 Vbeta and 13 Jbeta primers. Using immunoSEQ multiplex PCR, the repertoire was profiled, and TCRdb retains in-frame clones only, with some absent. The data show under 200,000 clones, roughly 80% seen once. Sequencing was performed on PBMCs. The source of these receptors is a male donor in good health and CMV-seronegative.

The rearrangement links TRBV5-6 to TRBJ2-3; TRBD2 is a possible D gene (5 bases). The V gene's germline CDR1 is SGHDT and CDR2 YYEEEE. Between the trimmed V and J ends, which lost 4 bases and 2 bases, there was a span of 11 bases. The CDR3 consists of 14 residues. CDR3 sequence reads: CASSLRLPTDTQYF. The CDR3 DNA reads as TGTGCCAGCAGCCTCCGACTACCCACAGATACGCAGTATTTT. The full variable domain, its missing parts supplied by reference TRBV5-6 and TRBJ2-3, is DAGVTQSPTHLIKTRGQQVTLRCSPKSGHDTVSWYQQALGQGPQFIFQYYEEEERQRGNFPDRFSGHQFPNYSSELNVNALLLGDSALYLCASSLRLPTDTQYFGPGTRLTVL.

V gene TRBV18 combines with J gene TRBJ2-7; 7 bases match TRBD1. This CDR3 spans 17 amino acids. Germline CDR1 reads KGHSH; CDR2 reads LQKENI. J was trimmed by 0 bases and V by 4 bases; bases with no gene match: 12. CDR3 in DNA: TGTGCCAGCTCACGGGACAGCTGGAAAGAAAGCTCCTACGAGCAGTACTTC. Translation: CASSRDSWKESSYEQYF.

The chain uses TRBV11-3 and TRBJ2-1, with a tentative D call TRBD1 (6 bases). The CDR3 sequence is 15 residues long. Germline CDR1 and CDR2: SGHNT and YENEEA. V was cut by 5 bases and J by 5 bases, with 16 bases left in between. CDR3 in amino acids: CASSRRRGQDNEQFF. The CDR3 DNA follows: TGTGCCAGCAGCCGGAGACGGGGACAAGACAATGAGCAGTTCTTC.

The chain carries TRBV7-3 and TRBJ1-2; 7 bases align to TRBD1. The CDR3 is 15 amino acids. Germline V CDR1 and CDR2: SGHTA, FQGTGA. V shed 5 bases, J shed 6 bases, and the junction held 12 bases outside the gene matches. CDR3 nucleotide sequence: TGTGCCAGCAGCCCCGCCCCGGGACAGAGAAATGGCTACACCTTC. The encoded protein is CASSPAPGQRNGYTF.

The table lists this clone with a few counts. V is TRBV18 and J is TRBJ2-1; possible D gene TRBD2, 7 bases. The germline CDR1 and CDR2 sequences are KGHSH and LQKENI. The CDR3 has 11 amino acids. The germline V and J ends were trimmed by 7 bases and 9 bases, with 10 bases remaining between them. The CDR3 spells CASYREGEQFF. CDR3 sequence (DNA): TGTGCCAGCTACAGGGAGGGTGAGCAGTTCTTC.

V usage is TRBV7-3 and J usage is TRBJ2-2, with TRBD1 matching over 9 bases. Germline CDR1 is SGHTA and CDR2 is FQGTGA. This CDR3 contains 16 residues. After removal of 3 bases from V and 7 bases from J, the junction contained 9 bases not matched to a gene. CDR3 in DNA: TGTGCCAGCAGCTTTGATGGACAGGGGAAGGGCGGGGAGCTGTTTTTT. Protein sequence: CASSFDGQGKGGELFF.

This chain uses TRBV6-1 with TRBJ2-5; TRBD1 matches at 7 bases. In germline, CDR1 is MNHNS, CDR2 SASEGT. The CDR3 runs 15 residues. V gave up 6 bases and J gave up 2 bases; unmatched junction bases: 9. Here the CDR3 reads CASRGLGDRQETQYF. The CDR3, as DNA: TGTGCCAGCAGAGGACTGGGGGACAGACAAGAGACCCAGTACTTC.

The chain carries TRBV4-1 and TRBJ2-5, with 13 bases that match TRBD2. V trimming: 3 bases; J trimming: 3 bases; junction bases outside the gene matches: 4. The germline CDR1 and CDR2 sequences are MGHRA and YSYEKL. CDR3 size: 16 residues. DNA for the CDR3: TGCGCCAGCAGCCAGACCGGACTAGCGGGAGAAGAGACCCAGTACTTC. This encodes CASSQTGLAGEETQYF.

The chain combines TRBV19 with TRBJ1-5; 8 bases fit TRBD1. The CDR3 loop spans 16 amino acids. V trimming: 4 bases; J trimming: 6 bases; junction bases outside the gene matches: 11. In germline, CDR1 is LNHDA, CDR2 SQIVND (reference sequence). This CDR3 reads CASSTLDRGEGQPQHF. CDR3 coding DNA: TGTGCCAGTAGTACCCTCGACAGGGGTGAAGGTCAGCCCCAGCATTTT.

CDR3 region: CASSLDPGLQETQYF. CDR3 sequence (DNA): TGCGCCAGCAGCTTGGACCCGGGACTCCAAGAGACCCAGTACTTC. This sequence joins TRBV5-1 and TRBJ2-5, with D possibly TRBD2 on 6 matching bases. Germline V gene data show CDR1 as SGHRS and CDR2 as YFSETQ. Deletions cut 0 bases from V and 1 base from J, with 10 bases between. CDR3 length: 15 amino acids.

This clone showed up just a few times. This sequence joins TRBV5-1 and TRBJ2-5; 7 positions agree with TRBD1. The junction had 4 bases not matched to a gene; V was cut back by 0 bases and J by 5 bases. The CDR3 length is 14 residues. Germline values: CDR1 SGHRS, CDR2 YFSETQ. The CDR3 nucleotides are TGCGCCAGCAGCTTGGGACAGGGCGATGAGACCCAGTACTTC. Encoded protein: CASSLGQGDETQYF.

The chain has TRBV5-4 and TRBJ2-3; tentative D call: TRBD1 (6 bases). Trimming took off 3 bases at V and 0 bases at J, with 11 bases between the two ends. In germline, CDR1 is SGHNT, CDR2 YYREEE (reference sequence). This CDR3 has 15 amino acids. CDR3 in amino acids: CASSWGTRSTDTQYF. CDR3 DNA sequence: TGTGCCAGCAGCTGGGGGACAAGGAGCACAGATACGCAGTATTTT.

V gene TRBV27 combines with J gene TRBJ1-1, with D maybe TRBD1 (6 bases). The CDR3 has 14 residues. The V end was cut by 1 base, the J end by 5 bases, with 11 bases between. Per the germline V gene, CDR1 is MNHEY and CDR2 is SMNVEV (reference sequence). The CDR3 sequence is CASSLLDSGTEAFF. The CDR3, as DNA: TGTGCCAGCAGTTTATTGGACAGTGGGACTGAAGCTTTCTTT.

This rearrangement joins TRBV19 to TRBJ1-1; the D is unclear. The CDR3 is made up of 13 amino acids. CDR1 is LNHDA, CDR2 SQIVND, per germline (reference sequence). The V end lost 5 bases, the J end lost 5 bases, and 12 bases lay between the germline ends. The CDR3 coding sequence is TGTGCCAGTAGTCTCGGGGAAAAAACTGAAGCTTTCTTT. It encodes CASSLGEKTEAFF.

The chain combines TRBV7-2 with TRBJ2-3; 10 nucleotides agree with TRBD1. Germline values: CDR1 SGHTA, CDR2 FQGNSA. The CDR3 has 14 residues. V trimming: 5 bases; J trimming: 6 bases; junction bases outside the gene matches: 5. The CDR3 sequence is CASSATGGADTQYF. CDR3 sequence (DNA): TGTGCCAGCAGCGCGACAGGGGGCGCGGATACGCAGTATTTT.

The rearrangement links TRBV5-1 to TRBJ2-7; 8 nucleotides match TRBD2. After removal of 0 bases from V and 3 bases from J, the junction contained 2 bases not matched to a gene. Germline CDR1 is SGHRS and CDR2 is YFSETQ. CDR3 size: 14 residues. In DNA, the CDR3 is TGCGCCAGCAGCTTGGTACTAGCGGACTACGAGCAGTACTTC. Encoded protein: CASSLVLADYEQYF.

The V call is TRBV5-1, the J call TRBJ2-3; 11 bases are a match to TRBD2. CDR1 is SGHRS, CDR2 YFSETQ, per germline. J gave up 0 bases and V 1 base, and 7 bases lay outside the gene matches. This CDR3 has 18 residues. The DNA of the CDR3 is TGCGCCAGCAGCTTGACTAGCGGGGGAGTATATAGCACAGATACGCAGTATTTT. It translates to CASSLTSGGVYSTDTQYF.

The V and J genes are TRBV6-1 and TRBJ2-2; 9 nucleotides match TRBD2. The V gene end was trimmed by 8 bases and the J gene end by 3 bases; junction bases not matched to a gene: 1. The CDR3 loop spans 13 amino acids. The germline gives CDR1 MNHNS, CDR2 SASEGT. CDR3 bases: TGTGCCAGCGCTAGCGGGGACACCGGGGAGCTGTTTTTT. This encodes CASASGDTGELFF.

This sequence joins TRBV5-1 and TRBJ2-1; 7 nucleotides match TRBD2. The germline CDR1 and CDR2 sequences are SGHRS and YFSETQ. With 3 bases clipped from V and 6 bases from J, the junction kept 15 bases outside the gene matches. This CDR3 comprises 17 residues. The CDR3 loop is CASSSISGRLAVNEQFF. As DNA, the CDR3 is TGCGCCAGCAGCTCAATCTCAGGGCGGCTAGCGGTCAATGAGCAGTTCTTC.

The chain uses TRBV7-9 and TRBJ1-4; D perhaps matches TRBD1 (6 bases). Germline CDR1 and CDR2: SEHNR and FQNEAQ (reference sequence). CDR3 length: 16 amino acids. Trimming cost V 0 bases and J 8 bases, with 16 bases left between them. The CDR3 reads CASSLAPGQPLEKLFF. The CDR3 DNA sequence: TGTGCCAGCAGCTTAGCGCCGGGACAACCTCTGGAAAAACTGTTTTTT. The variable domain in full, completed from reference TRBV7-9 and TRBJ1-4, reads DTGVSQNPRHKITKRGQNVTFRCDPISEHNRLYWYRQTLGQGPEFLTYFQNEAQLEKSRLLSDRFSAERPKGSFSTLEIQRTEQGDSAMYLCASSLAPGQPLEKLFFGSGTQLSVL.

Concerning this clone itself: This specimen includes other DNA sequences encoding the same CDR3. V gene TRBV7-8 combines with J gene TRBJ2-7; D might be TRBD2 (5 bases). The CDR3 spans 12 residues. The V end lost 4 bases, the J end lost 3 bases, and 7 bases lay between the germline ends. Germline V gene data show CDR1 as SGHVS and CDR2 as FQNEAQ. CDR3 sequence reads: CASSSRVYEQYF. The DNA of the CDR3 is TGTGCCAGCAGCTCGAGGGTCTACGAGCAGTACTTC. Based on the CDR3 plus reference TRBV7-8 and TRBJ2-7, the full variable domain is GAGVSQSPRYKVAKRGQDVALRCDPISGHVSLFWYQQALGQGPEFLTYFQNEAQLDKSGLPSDRFFAERPEGSVSTLKIQRTQQEDSAVYLCASSSRVYEQYFGPGTRLTVT.

The rearrangement joins TRBV5-1 to TRBJ1-1; a possible D gene is TRBD1 (5 bases). The germline gives CDR1 SGHRS, CDR2 YFSETQ. V lost 4 bases, J lost 2 bases, and 12 bases lay in between. The CDR3 runs 14 residues. The CDR3 DNA reads as TGCGCCAGCAGCCTCGGGGCGGGAAACACTGAAGCTTTCTTT. This encodes CASSLGAGNTEAFF.

The V call is TRBV5-4, the J call TRBJ2-2; TRBD2 aligns across 8 bases. The CDR3 totals 17 residues. Germline CDR1 reads SGHNT; CDR2 reads YYREEE (reference sequence). The ends lost 1 base at V and 4 bases at J; junction bases unmatched: 9. CDR3 sequence reads: CASSLSRGGFGTGELFF. The CDR3 coding sequence is TGTGCCAGCAGCTTGTCCCGGGGGGGCTTCGGCACCGGGGAGCTGTTTTTT.